One and the same sample provided the 15 T cell receptor beta chains below, sequenced in a study of blood T cell repertoires in COVID-19. Method: immunoSEQ multiplex PCR; TCRdb's copy keeps in-frame clones and lacks some. The sample has 60,000 to 75,000 clones, more than 75% seen once. The source material was peripheral blood. These receptors were taken from a human donor in a cohort sampled during active COVID-19.

This clone was recorded only once. The rearrangement joins TRBV11-2 to TRBJ2-7; the D gene is possibly TRBD2 (6 bases). This CDR3 comprises 15 residues. Trimming removed 0 bases from V and 3 bases from J, with 12 bases in between. Germline CDR1 and CDR2: SGHAT and FQNNGV. Here the CDR3 DNA reads TGTGCCAGCAGCTTAGATCCCGGGAGCGGCTACGAGCAGTACTTC. Protein sequence: CASSLDPGSGYEQYF.

The chain joins TRBV7-9 to TRBJ2-5; perhaps TRBD2 as D (6 bases). This CDR3 spans 17 amino acids. The V and J ends lost 5 bases and 3 bases respectively, with 22 bases between them. Germline lookup yields CDR1 SEHNR and CDR2 FQNEAQ (reference sequence). CDR3 nucleotide sequence: TGTGCCAGCAGCCGACCCGGATTGCGGGACGGAAAAGAGACCCAGTACTTC. It is translated as CASSRPGLRDGKETQYF.

The genes are TRBV2 and TRBJ1-5; D might be TRBD1 (5 bases). The CDR3 runs 13 residues. V lost 10 bases to trimming and J lost 2 bases, with 12 bases between them. Germline CDR1 reads SNHLY; CDR2 reads FYNNEI. The CDR3 loop reads CATQGDGNQPQHF. Here the CDR3 DNA reads TGTGCCACTCAGGGTGATGGCAATCAGCCCCAGCATTTT.

The chain uses TRBV4-3 and TRBJ2-7; tentatively, D is TRBD2 (5 bases). Between the trimmed V and J ends, which lost 1 base and 4 bases, there was a span of 26 bases. This CDR3 comprises 19 residues. Looked up from germline, CDR1 is LGHNA and CDR2 is YSLEER. For the CDR3, the DNA is TGCGCCAGCAGCCAAGTGGTCCCCCTCGAGGGCCGGACCCCTTACGAGCAGTACTTC. Residues: CASSQVVPLEGRTPYEQYF.

This rearrangement joins TRBV15 to TRBJ2-3, with D possibly TRBD2 on 6 matching bases. Germline V CDR1 and CDR2: LNHNV, YYDKDF (reference sequence). The CDR3 is made up of 15 amino acids. V was clipped by 5 bases and J by 2 bases, with 14 bases between them. CDR3 sequence: CATSGKTRPTDTQYF. The CDR3 DNA reads as TGTGCCACCAGCGGAAAGACTAGACCCACAGATACGCAGTATTTT.

The rearrangement joins TRBV11-3 to TRBJ2-1; 11 bases agree with TRBD2. Germline V gene sequence: CDR1 SGHNT, CDR2 YENEEA. V lost 1 base, J lost 8 bases, and 7 bases stayed unmatched. The CDR3 has 16 amino acids. As DNA, the CDR3 is TGTGCCAGCAGCTTAGTAGGTAGCGGGGGGGGCTATGAGCAGTTCTTC. As protein: CASSLVGSGGGYEQFF.

The V and J genes are TRBV25-1 and TRBJ2-7; the D is unclear. V dropped 3 bases and J dropped 3 bases, with 6 bases sitting between them. CDR1 and CDR2 from the germline V gene are MGHDK and SYGVNS. The CDR3 is made up of 12 amino acids. Here the CDR3 DNA reads TGTGCCAGCAGTGAGTTTAGCTACGAGCAGTACTTC. Translation gives CASSEFSYEQYF.

CDR3 in DNA: TGTGCCAGCAGCCAACAAGACAGCTATTACGAGCAGTACTTC. It yields the protein CASSQQDSYYEQYF. The V and J genes are TRBV14 and TRBJ2-7; possible D gene TRBD1, 5 bases. Germline values: CDR1 SGHDN, CDR2 FVKESK. The CDR3 has 14 residues. The V end lost 2 bases, the J end lost 4 bases, and 12 bases lay between the germline ends.

The chain recombines TRBV29-1 with TRBJ2-1, with D maybe TRBD1 (6 bases). The CDR3 length is 16 residues. V lost 0 bases, J lost 2 bases, and 14 bases lay in between. Germline V gene data show CDR1 as SQVTM and CDR2 as ANQGSEA. The CDR3 spells CSVEDSETGTYNEQFF. DNA for the CDR3: TGCAGCGTTGAAGATTCGGAGACAGGCACCTACAATGAGCAGTTCTTC.

This clone was recorded a few times. This chain uses TRBV7-9 with TRBJ1-3, with 7 bases aligning to TRBD1. With V trimmed by 5 bases and J by 0 bases, 7 bases remained unmatched. The germline CDR1 and CDR2 sequences are SEHNR and FQNEAQ (reference sequence). The CDR3 is made up of 16 amino acids. CDR3 amino acids: CASSAWGQSSGNTIYF. The CDR3 nucleotides read TGTGCCAGCAGCGCGTGGGGACAGTCCTCTGGAAACACCATATATTTT.

The genes are TRBV7-8 and TRBJ2-5, with 7 positions matching TRBD2. Trimming cost V 7 bases and J 2 bases; bases outside gene matches: 7. CDR3 length: 14 amino acids. The germline V gene has CDR1 SGHVS and CDR2 FQNEAQ. The CDR3: CASIPSGTQETQYF. The CDR3 DNA sequence: TGTGCCAGCATCCCTAGCGGTACTCAAGAGACCCAGTACTTC.

The gene calls are TRBV4-1 and TRBJ2-2, with D unclear. The CDR3 totals 16 residues. Germline-derived CDR1 and CDR2 are MGHRA and YSYEKL. The V and J ends lost 1 base and 0 bases respectively, with 9 bases between them. CDR3 protein: CASSQVVAANTGELFF. CDR3 nucleotides: TGCGCCAGCAGCCAAGTCGTCGCGGCGAACACCGGGGAGCTGTTTTTT.

The V gene is TRBV5-1, the J gene TRBJ1-1; D remains ambiguous. CDR3 length: 12 residues. Germline V gene data show CDR1 as SGHRS and CDR2 as YFSETQ. The V end lost 5 bases, the J end lost 0 bases, and 5 bases lay between the germline ends. The CDR3 DNA follows: TGCGCCAGCAGGCAGATGAACACTGAAGCTTTCTTT. Translated, it gives CASRQMNTEAFF.

The chain carries TRBV6-2 or TRBV6-3 and TRBJ2-7; possible D gene TRBD1, 5 bases. This CDR3 is 14 amino acids long. Trimming stripped 0 bases from V and 4 bases from J, with 10 bases between. In germline, CDR1 is MNHEY, CDR2 SVGEGT. CDR3 loop: CASSYSDKPYEQYF. The CDR3 DNA is TGTGCCAGCAGTTACTCGGACAAACCATACGAGCAGTACTTC.

The V gene is TRBV15, the J gene TRBJ1-6; the D gene is possibly TRBD1 (6 bases). Trimming left V 1 base short and J 6 bases short, with 19 bases between. The length of the CDR3 is 18 residues. Germline CDR1 is LNHNV and CDR2 is YYDKDF (reference sequence). In nucleotides, the CDR3 is TGTGCCACCAGCAGAGGTACAACTTACAGGGATATTAATTCACCCCTCCACTTT. Its protein product is CATSRGTTYRDINSPLHF. The whole variable domain, remainder taken from reference TRBV15 and TRBJ1-6, is DAMVIQNPRYQVTQFGKPVTLSCSQTLNHNVMYWYQQKSSQAPKLLFHYYDKDFNNEADTPDNFQSRRPNTSFCFLDIRSPGLGDTAMYLCATSRGTTYRDINSPLHFGNGTRLTVT.